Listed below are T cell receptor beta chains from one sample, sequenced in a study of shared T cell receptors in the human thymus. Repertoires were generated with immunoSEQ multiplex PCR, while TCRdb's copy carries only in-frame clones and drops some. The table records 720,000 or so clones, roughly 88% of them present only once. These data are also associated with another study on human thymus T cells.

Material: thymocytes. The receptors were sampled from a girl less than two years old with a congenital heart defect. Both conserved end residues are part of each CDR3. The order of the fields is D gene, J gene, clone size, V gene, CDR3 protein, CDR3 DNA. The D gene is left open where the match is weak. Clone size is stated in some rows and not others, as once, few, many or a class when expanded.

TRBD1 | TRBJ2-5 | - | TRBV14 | CASSQKRIPGQGAMAQYF | TGTGCCAGCAGCCAAAAGAGGATCCCGGGACAGGGGGCGATGGCCCAGTACTTC
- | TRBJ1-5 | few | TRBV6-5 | CASSHTRNQPQHF | TGTGCCAGCAGTCATACTCGCAATCAGCCCCAGCATTTT
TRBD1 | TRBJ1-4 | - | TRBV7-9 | CASKKQGAYSNSNEKLFF | TGTGCCAGCAAGAAACAGGGGGCTTATTCAAACTCTAATGAAAAACTGTTTTTT
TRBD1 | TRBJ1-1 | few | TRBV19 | CASIGGTARTEAFF | TGTGCCAGTATCGGTGGGACAGCGCGCACTGAAGCTTTCTTT
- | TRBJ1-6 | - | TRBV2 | CASKMDKYNSPLHF | TGTGCCAGCAAGATGGACAAATATAATTCACCCCTTCACTTT
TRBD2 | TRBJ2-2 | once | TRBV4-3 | CASSQESRLAGNTGELFF | TGCGCCAGCAGCCAAGAAAGTCGGCTAGCGGGGAACACCGGGGAGCTGTTTTTT
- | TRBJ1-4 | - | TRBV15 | CATSRGHEEKLFF | TGTGCCACCAGCAGGGGCCATGAAGAAAAACTGTTTTTT
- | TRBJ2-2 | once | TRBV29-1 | CSFRPGAGELFF | TGCAGCTTCCGCCCAGGGGCCGGGGAGCTGTTTTTT
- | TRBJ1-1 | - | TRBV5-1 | CASSLALGAEAFF | TGCGCCAGCAGCTTGGCTCTGGGGGCAGAAGCTTTCTTT
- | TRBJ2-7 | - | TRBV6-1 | CASSEVRGPLGEQYF | TGTGCCAGCAGTGAAGTAAGGGGCCCCCTGGGGGAGCAGTACTTC